This TCR beta chain was found in a study of blood T cell repertoires in COVID-19. Study in general: COVID-19 samples from acute and convalescent phases originated in the United States, Italy and Spain.

Germline V gene sequence: CDR1 MNHEY, CDR2 SVGEGT. The CDR3 sequence is 13 residues long. V was clipped by 6 bases and J by 7 bases; unmatched bases: 6. Sequencing was performed with immunoSEQ multiplex PCR; in TCRdb, only in-frame clones are kept and a portion is missing. The sample has about 44,000 clones, roughly 90% seen once; the top ten hold approximately 23%. The rearrangement joins TRBV6-2 or TRBV6-3 to TRBJ1-5, with 7 bases aligning to TRBD1. This TCR came from an elderly woman in a cohort sampled during active or convalescent COVID-19. The material sequenced was peripheral blood. In nucleotides, the CDR3 is TGTGCCAGCAGCGACAGGGTTGGGCAGCCCCAGCATTTT. Translated, it gives CASSDRVGQPQHF.